These T cell receptor beta chains were read from a single sample in a study of blood T cell repertoires in COVID-19. Some clones are missing from TCRdb's copy, which holds only in-frame ones; the method was immunoSEQ multiplex PCR. The data hold approximately 83,000 clones, with around four fifths observed a single time. Material for sequencing was peripheral blood. The receptor source for this set is a man between 45 and 60 years old with acute or convalescent COVID-19. Both conserved end residues are part of each CDR3. D genes are given only for firm matches. Not all rows give a size; the values are once, few, many and, for expanded clones, a class.

j_call,clone_size,v_call,d_call,cdr3_nt,cdr3_aa
TRBJ1-4,-,TRBV3-1/TRBV3-2,-,TGTGCCAGCAGAGAGACAGCAACTAATGAAAAACTGTTTTTT,CASRETATNEKLFF
TRBJ1-6,few,TRBV5-1,TRBD1,TGCGCCAGCAGCCCCGGGACAGGGGGCTTTAATTCACCCCTCCACTTT,CASSPGTGGFNSPLHF
TRBJ2-7,-,TRBV5-1,-,TGCGCCAGCAGGCCGGGACAGGGAGGCCTAGCGGGATTTTACGAGCAGTACTTC,CASRPGQGGLAGFYEQYF
TRBJ2-7,-,TRBV27,-,TGTGCCAGCAGTTTGAGGGGGGGAGGGTCCTACGAGCAGTACTTC,CASSLRGGGSYEQYF
TRBJ1-1,-,TRBV4-2,-,TGTGCCAGCAGCCAAGATGCGAGTCAGTCAGGGCTGAACACTGAAGCTTTCTTT,CASSQDASQSGLNTEAFF
TRBJ1-1,once,TRBV5-4,-,TGTGCCAGCAGCTTGGGAAGGGGGACCACTGAAGCTTTCTTT,CASSLGRGTTEAFF
TRBJ2-1,-,TRBV9,-,TGTGCCAGCAGCGTAGTTCCCGGGGGACAGCCACCGGTCAATGAGCAGTTCTTC,CASSVVPGGQPPVNEQFF
TRBJ1-6,few,TRBV27,-,TGTGCCAGCAGTTTATCGCCACAGTTACCCCTCCACTTT,CASSLSPQLPLHF
TRBJ2-5,-,TRBV6-5,TRBD2,TGTGCCAGCAGTTCCCCTAGCGGGAGGTTCGAGACCCAGTACTTC,CASSSPSGRFETQYF
TRBJ2-3,-,TRBV4-2,-,TGTGCCAGCAGCCAAGAAGGAGCGGAGCGCACAGATACGCAGTATTTT,CASSQEGAERTDTQYF
TRBJ2-5,-,TRBV7-2,-,TGTGCCAGCAGCTTAATGCGGGGCCAACAAGAGACCCAGTACTTC,CASSLMRGQQETQYF
TRBJ1-5,-,TRBV6-5,TRBD1,TGTGCCAGCAGTTCGCGACAGGGGGCGAATCAGCCCCAGCATTTT,CASSSRQGANQPQHF
TRBJ2-7,few,TRBV19,-,TGTGCCAGTAGTATAGCGGGATACGAGCAGTACTTC,CASSIAGYEQYF
TRBJ2-3,-,TRBV2,-,TGTGCCAGCACCATAAGCCCGCTAGGCACAGATACGCAGTATTTT,CASTISPLGTDTQYF
TRBJ2-7,few,TRBV19,-,TGTGCCAGTAGTCGATACTCCGGGACTTTCTCCTACGAGCAGTACTTC,CASSRYSGTFSYEQYF
TRBJ2-7,-,TRBV18,TRBD2,TGTGCCAGCTCACCCCCGGGACTAGCGGGAGGGAGCTCCTACGAGCAGTACTTC,CASSPPGLAGGSSYEQYF
TRBJ1-2,-,TRBV6-6,-,TGTGCCAGCAGTCCGCAGACAGGCCCCTATGGCTACACCTTC,CASSPQTGPYGYTF
TRBJ1-4,-,TRBV5-1,-,TGCGCCAGCAGCTTGAGAAGGGGAGGTGGTAATGAAAAACTGTTTTTT,CASSLRRGGGNEKLFF
TRBJ1-3,once,TRBV10-3,TRBD1,TGTGCCATCAGTGAGAAGGGACAGACCTCTGGAAACACCATATATTTT,CAISEKGQTSGNTIYF
TRBJ2-4,few,TRBV6-2/TRBV6-3,-,TGTGCCAGCAGTTACGGGGCAGGCAACATTCAGTACTTC,CASSYGAGNIQYF
TRBJ2-1,-,TRBV29-1,-,TGCAGCGTCTCCGGGGGCGGGAGATACAATGAGCAGTTCTTC,CSVSGGGRYNEQFF
TRBJ1-5,few,TRBV4-1,-,TGCGCCAGCAGCCCCCGGGAGCGGGGGGGCAATCAGCCCCAGCATTTT,CASSPRERGGNQPQHF
TRBJ1-2,-,TRBV5-4,TRBD1,TGTGCCAGCAGCGCGGGCCGGCCAGGGGGTGACTATGGCTACACCTTC,CASSAGRPGGDYGYTF
TRBJ2-7,-,TRBV29-1,TRBD2,TGCAGCGCGAGGAGCGGGAGTCTAGGGGAGCAGTACTTC,CSARSGSLGEQYF
TRBJ1-2,-,TRBV3-1/TRBV3-2,-,TGTGCCAGCAGCCCGAGGGAAGCTAACTATGGCTACACCTTC,CASSPREANYGYTF
TRBJ2-3,-,TRBV6-5,TRBD2,TGTGCCAGCAGTTACTCGGGGACTAGAGCCACAGATACGCAGTATTTT,CASSYSGTRATDTQYF
TRBJ1-5,-,TRBV2,TRBD1,TGTGCCAGCAACGGACAGGGGGCCGGGCCCCAGCATTTT,CASNGQGAGPQHF
TRBJ1-1,-,TRBV15,-,TGTGCCACCAGCAGAGTAGACTCCCAGAACACTGAAGCTTTCTTT,CATSRVDSQNTEAFF
TRBJ1-5,-,TRBV6-5,TRBD1,TGTGCCAGCAGGGGACAGGGGGGCAATCAGCCCCAGCATTTT,CASRGQGGNQPQHF
TRBJ2-5,few,TRBV2,-,TGTGCCAGCAATCTACAGTGGGGAGAGGAGACCCAGTACTTC,CASNLQWGEETQYF
TRBJ1-4,-,TRBV2,-,TGTGCCAGCAGTGAAGCGGGGGCGGGTACCACTAATGAAAAACTGTTTTTT,CASSEAGAGTTNEKLFF
TRBJ2-7,-,TRBV27,TRBD1,TGTGCCAGCACCAGATCCGGGACAGGGCCCTACGAGCAGTACTTC,CASTRSGTGPYEQYF
TRBJ2-2,-,TRBV5-1,TRBD2,TGCGCCAGCAGCTTGTGGGGGGGTATTGTCAACACCGGGGAGCTGTTTTTT,CASSLWGGIVNTGELFF
TRBJ2-3,-,TRBV5-1,-,TGCGCCAGCAGCTTGGCGCAGGTTGGAGGGCAAGATACGCAGTATTTT,CASSLAQVGGQDTQYF
TRBJ2-3,-,TRBV28,-,TGTGCCAGCAGTCTCCAGTCCAGGACTAGCACAGATACGCAGTATTTT,CASSLQSRTSTDTQYF
TRBJ2-2,-,TRBV10-2,-,TGCGCCAGCAGTGAGTCCCGGACCGGGGAGCTGTTTTTT,CASSESRTGELFF
TRBJ2-2,-,TRBV7-7,-,TGTGCCAGCAGCTTAGGGGCCACCGGGGAGCTGTTTTTT,CASSLGATGELFF
TRBJ2-5,-,TRBV2,-,TGTGCCAGCAGTGGTAGTAACCAAGAGACCCAGTACTTC,CASSGSNQETQYF
TRBJ2-3,-,TRBV5-1,TRBD1,TGCGCCAGCAGCTCGGGACAGGTTGTTACAGATACGCAGTATTTT,CASSSGQVVTDTQYF
TRBJ1-4,-,TRBV6-2/TRBV6-3,-,TGTGCCAGCAGTGCCCCGAACCGCGCAACTAATGAAAAACTGTTTTTT,CASSAPNRATNEKLFF
TRBJ1-1,-,TRBV7-2,-,TGTGCCAGCAGCTTAGGGGGACACAAAGCGACTGAAGCTTTCTTT,CASSLGGHKATEAFF
TRBJ1-1,-,TRBV18,-,TGTGCCAGCTCACCACCTGGAGGAACCAACACTGAAGCTTTCTTT,CASSPPGGTNTEAFF
TRBJ2-5,-,TRBV28,TRBD1,TGTGCCAGCAGTCAACGGACAGGGTTGGCTGAGACCCAGTACTTC,CASSQRTGLAETQYF
TRBJ1-2,-,TRBV28,TRBD1,TGTGCCAGCAGTTTCCCAGACAGGGGGCCCTATGGCTACACCTTC,CASSFPDRGPYGYTF
TRBJ1-5,-,TRBV7-2,-,TGTGCCAGCAGCTTAGGCCAGTCCAATCAGCCCCAGCATTTT,CASSLGQSNQPQHF
TRBJ2-3,-,TRBV29-1,TRBD1,TGCAGCGCCCGCGAGGGGGCCAGCACAGATACGCAGTATTTT,CSAREGASTDTQYF
TRBJ1-4,once,TRBV4-2,-,TGTGCCAGCAGCCAAGAGCATTTACAGCCCCCACAGGAAAAACTGTTTTTT,CASSQEHLQPPQEKLFF
TRBJ2-1,-,TRBV5-4,TRBD1,TGTGCCAGCAGCCTCGACAGGGGAGCTCACAATGAGCAGTTCTTC,CASSLDRGAHNEQFF
TRBJ2-2,-,TRBV19,-,TGTGCCAGTAGTATAGATTCCGGACTCACGAACACCGGGGAGCTGTTTTTT,CASSIDSGLTNTGELFF
TRBJ2-7,few,TRBV6-5,-,TGTGCCAGCAGCGCCATTGCCGGGGTTGGTGGCGAGCAGTACTTC,CASSAIAGVGGEQYF